Detailed here is one T cell receptor (beta chain). The antigen is unknown. This record comes from a study of CD8+ T cells in alopecia areata. Turning to the study itself: Twice daily, treated patients received 5 to 10 mg of oral tofacitinib. The drug, tofacitinib, lasted 6 to 18 months, followed by 6 months off drug. Whole-study results and caveats: Possibly because of HLA-related factors, TCR sharing was less clear across patients than in mice. Across lesional scalp, and particularly alopecia totalis/universalis, clonality surpassed that of normal scalp.

Deletions cut 2 bases from V and 3 bases from J, with 14 bases between. Germline V lookup: CDR1 SGHTA, CDR2 FQGNSA. The CDR3 covers 16 residues. Extraction and reverse transcription of RNA yielded cDNA as the sequencing template. Sequenced by immunoSEQ multiplex PCR; TCRdb stores in-frame clones only, minus some. The sample contains hundreds of thousands of clones, roughly two thirds of which appear only once. The V call is TRBV7-2, the J call TRBJ2-1; D might be TRBD1 or TRBD2, each matching 5 bases. This TCR derives from a human donor with alopecia areata. Sequenced here: CD4+ T cells sorted from blood, sampled at week 0. Here the CDR3 DNA reads TGTGCCAGCAGCTTATTATCCGGGACGGACTACAATGAGCAGTTCTTC. Translated, it gives CASSLLSGTDYNEQFF.